Listed below are T cell receptor beta chains from one sample, sequenced in a study of shared clonotypes between healthy human individuals. Only in-frame clones appear in the TCRdb table, and some are missing; sequencing was by immunoSEQ multiplex PCR. The data show millions of clones, more than 80% seen once. Sequenced material: naive CD4+ T cells from PBMCs. The source of these receptors is a young man in good health. Some clones in this sample may be carry-over from other donors' samples. The CDR3 runs from the conserved cysteine through the conserved F or W. The D gene is left open where the match is weak. Clone size, where shown, is once, few, many, or a class for clones that have expanded.

V: TRBV28; J: TRBJ2-4; D: .; size: .; CDR3: CASTLGGGRNIQYF; DNA: TGTGCCAGCACCCTGGGGGGAGGTCGGAACATTCAGTACTTC
V: TRBV18; J: TRBJ2-7; D: TRBD2; size: .; CDR3: CASSPISGRALEQYF; DNA: TGTGCCAGCTCACCAATTAGCGGGAGGGCCCTCGAGCAGTACTTC
V: TRBV18; J: TRBJ2-5; D: .; size: .; CDR3: CASSPPGGLETQYF; DNA: TGTGCCAGCTCACCACCGGGTGGGCTTGAGACCCAGTACTTC
V: TRBV5-1; J: TRBJ1-4; D: TRBD1; size: .; CDR3: CASSLDGQGAEKLFF; DNA: TGCGCCAGCAGCTTGGATGGACAGGGGGCCGAAAAACTGTTTTTT
V: TRBV27; J: TRBJ2-7; D: .; size: once; CDR3: CASSSYEQYF; DNA: TGTGCCAGCAGTTCGTACGAGCAGTACTTC
V: TRBV4-3; J: TRBJ2-2; D: .; size: .; CDR3: CASSQDRVGELFF; DNA: TGCGCCAGCAGCCAAGATCGGGTCGGGGAGCTGTTTTTT
V: TRBV5-4; J: TRBJ2-7; D: .; size: once; CDR3: CASSLAKSGSYEQYF; DNA: TGTGCCAGCAGCTTGGCCAAGTCAGGCTCTTACGAGCAGTACTTC
V: TRBV10-3; J: TRBJ2-5; D: TRBD2; size: .; CDR3: CAISEIAGGWETQYF; DNA: TGTGCCATCAGCGAAATAGCGGGAGGCTGGGAGACCCAGTACTTC
V: TRBV5-1; J: TRBJ2-5; D: TRBD1; size: .; CDR3: CASRHTTGLGETQYF; DNA: TGCGCCAGCAGGCATACGACAGGGTTGGGGGAGACCCAGTACTTC
V: TRBV20-1; J: TRBJ1-5; D: .; size: .; CDR3: CSARGNQPQHF; DNA: TGCAGTGCTAGGGGAAATCAGCCCCAGCATTTT
V: TRBV5-1; J: TRBJ2-1; D: TRBD2; size: .; CDR3: CASSSGTSGDNEQFF; DNA: TGCGCCAGCAGCTCCGGGACTAGCGGTGACAATGAGCAGTTCTTC
V: TRBV7-3; J: TRBJ2-5; D: TRBD2; size: .; CDR3: CASSPGGNPGQETQYF; DNA: TGTGCCAGCAGCCCCGGGGGGAACCCTGGGCAAGAGACCCAGTACTTC
V: TRBV5-1; J: TRBJ2-7; D: .; size: .; CDR3: CASSAQAVGEQYF; DNA: TGCGCCAGCAGCGCCCAGGCGGTTGGCGAGCAGTACTTC
V: TRBV4-3; J: TRBJ2-7; D: .; size: once; CDR3: CASTKTGGTYEQYF; DNA: TGCGCCAGCACCAAGACAGGAGGAACGTACGAGCAGTACTTC
V: TRBV19; J: TRBJ2-1; D: .; size: .; CDR3: CASRGPPYNEQFF; DNA: TGTGCCAGTAGGGGTCCACCATACAATGAGCAGTTCTTC